In this sample, the clone carrying this T cell receptor beta chain turned up a few times. Based on a CD8+CD4-CCR7+CD45RA+ profile, naive CD8 T cells were sorted. These data come from a study of molecular identifiers for immune sequencing clone quantification. Each CDR3 protein is one row after TCRdb ran MiXCR on the PCR reads. The repertoire consists of about 510,000 distinct CDR3 sequences, with around 23% occurring once and the leading ten covering 0.7% to 0.9%. Germline CDR1 MGHRA, CDR2 YSYEKL. The CDR3 consists of 16 residues. Trimming removed 1 base from V and 3 bases from J; junction bases left unmatched: 6.

The receptor was derived from a human donor in good health. Some libraries in this study had Jurkat cell RNA spiked in. Source material: naive CD8+ T cells from blood, with Jurkat cell RNA spiked in. Subset described: FACS-sorted CD8+CD4-CCR7+CD45RA+ naive T cells. The chain uses TRBV4-1 and TRBJ2-7, with 10 bases that match TRBD1. The CDR3 region is CASSQVTGQGNYEQYF. DNA of the CDR3: TGCGCCAGCAGCCAAGTAACGGGACAGGGGAACTACGAGCAGTACTTC.